The 20 T cell receptor beta chains given below trace back to one sample, sequenced in a study of T cell responses to AZD1222 COVID-19 vaccine (dated by TCRdb to the early 2020s). In the paper's terms, the time point label means: baseline before first vaccination. Preparation of the library involved the immunoSEQ multiplex PCR assay. TCRdb re-hosts the immuneACCESS table, in-frame sequences only. Its copies lack some clones; in the studies checked, an unresolved V gene accounts for under half of them, and the cause for the rest is not known. In all, the sample holds some 130,000 clones, and approximately 83% of those were seen once. The ten most abundant clones make up under 2% of the sample. The starting material was peripheral blood, obtained on day 0 of AZD1222 vaccination. These receptors were obtained from an adult in good health.

CDR3 in DNA: TGCAGTGCTGGGGTTATCTACGAGCAGTACTTC. Its translation: CSAGVIYEQYF. The V gene is TRBV20-1, the J gene TRBJ2-7; D is ambiguous. The CDR3 runs to 11 residues. Germline CDR1 is DFQATT and CDR2 is SNEGSKA (reference sequence). V shed 5 bases and J shed 3 bases, with 8 bases lying between them.

The rearrangement uses TRBV2 and TRBJ2-1, with 15 bases matching TRBD2. This CDR3 region has 13 residues. Germline V gene sequence: CDR1 SNHLY, CDR2 FYNNEI. The ends lost 9 bases at V and 8 bases at J; junction bases unmatched: 2. In nucleotides, the CDR3 is TGTGCCAGGGGACTAGCGGGAGGAGATGAGCAGTTCTTC. Translating gives CARGLAGGDEQFF.

The V call is TRBV27, the J call TRBJ1-2; 7 bases match TRBD1. V dropped 5 bases and J dropped 8; count of bases not matched to a gene: 8. The germline V gene has CDR1 MNHEY and CDR2 SMNVEV (reference sequence). This CDR3 is built from 13 residues. In nucleotides, the CDR3 is TGTGCCAGCAGTCTCAAGGGGGCGCGAGGCTACACCTTC. It codes for CASSLKGARGYTF.

The J gene is TRBJ1-6, the V gene TRBV11-2; tentatively, D is TRBD1 (6 bases). Germline V gene lookup returns CDR1 SGHAT and CDR2 FQNNGV. V lost 2 bases and J 7 bases, leaving 18 bases between the germline ends. This CDR3 contains 17 residues. CDR3 in amino acids: CASSLKSQGPFNSPLHF. In DNA, the CDR3 is TGTGCCAGCAGCTTAAAATCCCAGGGGCCTTTCAATTCACCCCTCCACTTT.

The chain has TRBV15 and TRBJ2-3; TRBD2 aligns across 9 bases. The ends lost 3 bases at V and 2 bases at J; junction bases unmatched: 12. This CDR3 is built from 18 residues. The germline V gene has CDR1 LNHNV and CDR2 YYDKDF (reference sequence). CDR3 sequence reads: CATSSRGTLAGYTDTQYF. The CDR3 DNA reads as TGTGCCACCAGCAGCAGAGGGACCCTAGCGGGGTACACAGATACGCAGTATTTT.

The V and J genes are TRBV5-1 and TRBJ1-3; tentative D call: TRBD1 (5 bases). Germline assignment: CDR1 SGHRS and CDR2 YFSETQ. The CDR3 extends over 19 amino acids. Trimming removed 0 bases at V and 0 bases at J, with 19 bases between. The CDR3 DNA reads TGCGCCAGCAGCTTGGCGTCAGGACATCACGTTTTCTCTGGAAACACCATATATTTT. Amino acid sequence: CASSLASGHHVFSGNTIYF.

The rearrangement joins TRBV3-1 (or the pseudogene TRBV3-2) to TRBJ1-5; maybe TRBD1 (5 bases). Germline assignment: CDR1 LGHDT and CDR2 YNNKEL (reference sequence). The CDR3 is 15 residues long. V was pared by 4 bases and J by 4 bases, with 14 bases between. The CDR3 DNA sequence: TGTGCCAGCAGCCCGATGGGGGTCGGAAATCAGCCCCAGCATTTT. Protein product: CASSPMGVGNQPQHF.

CDR3 sequence: CASSLTAGAGEQFF. DNA for the CDR3: TGTGCCAGCAGCTTAACCGCGGGAGCAGGCGAGCAGTTCTTC. The rearrangement uses TRBV7-3 and TRBJ2-1; 7 positions match TRBD2. This CDR3 region has 14 residues. V shed 0 bases and J 10 bases; nucleotides not matched to a gene: 6. Germline V gene data show CDR1 as SGHTA and CDR2 as FQGTGA.

The chain has TRBV15 and TRBJ1-1; D gene uncertain. CDR1 and CDR2 (germline): LNHNV, YYDKDF (reference sequence). V was shortened by 4 bases and J by 1 base, with 10 bases between the two germline ends. This CDR3 spans 14 amino acids. CDR3 in amino acids: CATSKYVGNTEAFF. The CDR3 DNA is TGTGCCACCAGCAAGTATGTCGGGAACACTGAAGCTTTCTTT.

This rearrangement joins TRBV13 to TRBJ2-2; 8 nucleotides align to TRBD1. With V trimmed by 5 bases and J by 4 bases, 9 bases remained unmatched. Germline lookup yields CDR1 PRHDT and CDR2 FYEKMQ (reference sequence). The CDR3 is 16 amino acids. This CDR3 is CASSQDREWGTGELFF. In DNA, the CDR3 is TGTGCCAGCAGCCAGGACAGGGAATGGGGCACCGGGGAGCTGTTTTTT.

The rearrangement joins TRBV19 to TRBJ1-2, with a possible D match to TRBD1 (6 bases). Germline V lookup: CDR1 LNHDA, CDR2 SQIVND (reference sequence). The CDR3 runs 13 residues. The V end was cut by 3 bases, the J end by 6 bases, with 11 bases between. This CDR3 reads CASSISQGHGYTF. The CDR3 nucleotides read TGTGCCAGTAGTATTTCACAGGGTCATGGCTACACCTTC.

This sequence joins TRBV19 and TRBJ2-7; perhaps TRBD1 as D (5 bases). The CDR3 has 13 residues. Germline V gives CDR1 LNHDA, CDR2 SQIVND (reference sequence). V lost 3 bases to trimming and J lost 1 base, with 7 bases between them. The CDR3 coding sequence is TGTGCCAGTAGTATGACAGAATCCTACGAGCAGTACTTC. Translation: CASSMTESYEQYF.

The chain couples TRBV24-1 to TRBJ2-3; 10 nucleotides match TRBD2. The CDR3 is 16 amino acids. V shed 3 bases and J 7 bases; nucleotides not matched to a gene: 9. Germline-derived CDR1 and CDR2 are KGHDR and SFDVKD. The CDR3 sequence: CATSDTGLASLNTQYF. The CDR3 DNA reads TGTGCCACCAGTGATACGGGACTAGCGTCTTTAAATACGCAGTATTTT.

The rearrangement joins TRBV24-1 to TRBJ2-4; 12 bases agree with TRBD2. Germline loops: CDR1 KGHDR, CDR2 SFDVKD. The CDR3 has 16 amino acids. Trimming removed 4 bases from V and 9 bases from J; junction bases left unmatched: 9. Here the CDR3 reads CATSEATSGGWGIQYF. CDR3 nucleotides: TGTGCCACCAGTGAGGCCACTAGCGGGGGGTGGGGCATTCAGTACTTC.

This chain joins TRBV7-6 and TRBJ2-5, with 7 bases identical to TRBD2. The CDR3 totals 14 residues. Trimming at V came to 6 bases and at J to 3 bases, leaving 7 bases not matched to a gene. Germline-derived CDR1 and CDR2 are SGHVS and FNYEAQ. The CDR3 here is CASSPPGLEETQYF. The DNA for the CDR3 is TGTGCCAGCAGTCCCCCCGGACTAGAAGAGACCCAGTACTTC. The variable domain in full, with the rest retrieved from reference TRBV7-6 and TRBJ2-5, is GAGVSQSPRYKVTKRGQDVALRCDPISGHVSLYWYRQALGQGPEFLTYFNYEAQQDKSGLPNDRFSAERPEGSISTLTIQRTEQRDSAMYRCASSPPGLEETQYFGPGTRLLVL.

CDR3 sequence reads: CSARDRREAFF. For the CDR3, the DNA is TGCAGTGCTAGAGATCGCAGGGAAGCTTTCTTT. The gene calls are TRBV20-1 and TRBJ1-1; the D is unclear. The V and J ends lost 0 bases and 8 bases respectively, with 7 bases between them. The germline gives CDR1 DFQATT, CDR2 SNEGSKA (reference sequence). This CDR3 has 11 residues.

As to this clone: In the same sample, other DNA sequences code for this CDR3. The J gene is TRBJ2-7, the V gene TRBV5-1; 7 bases match TRBD2. Germline CDR1 and CDR2: SGHRS and YFSETQ. V trimming: 0 bases; J trimming: 2 bases; junction bases outside the gene matches: 5. This CDR3 has 15 residues. The CDR3, as DNA: TGCGCCAGCAGCTTGGGGGGGGGAGGGGCCTACGAGCAGTACTTC. Translation: CASSLGGGGAYEQYF.

This clone has only a few counts. The chain links TRBV25-1 to TRBJ1-4; possibly TRBD1 for D (6 bases). V lost 3 bases and J lost 4, with 15 bases in between. CDR3 length equals 16 residues. CDR1 and CDR2 from the germline V gene are MGHDK and SYGVNS. The CDR3 bases are TGTGCCAGCAGTGACTTTAAGGGGGTTCTTAATGAAAAACTGTTTTTT. It is translated as CASSDFKGVLNEKLFF.

V is TRBV25-1 and J is TRBJ2-5, with D perhaps TRBD1 or TRBD2 (5 bases each). Germline CDR1 MGHDK, CDR2 SYGVNS. V lost 5 bases and J lost 5, with 12 bases in between. The CDR3 has 13 residues. DNA of the CDR3: TGTGCCAGCAGTATCCGGGGCCGGGAGACCCAGTACTTC. Residues: CASSIRGRETQYF.

The V and J genes are TRBV6-4 and TRBJ2-3; D gene ambiguous. This CDR3 region has 13 residues. Trimming left V 0 bases short and J 7 bases short, with 8 bases between. In germline, CDR1 is MRHNA, CDR2 SNTAGT. DNA of the CDR3: TGTGCCAGCAGTGACTCGCCCGGGTATACGCAGTATTTT. Residues: CASSDSPGYTQYF.